This T cell receptor beta chain comes out of a study of OX40 agonist ivuxolimab in advanced cancers. V was shortened by 3 bases and J by 5 bases, with 16 bases between the two germline ends. The CDR3 runs 16 residues. In germline, CDR1 is MDHEN, CDR2 SYDVKM. Measured with immunoSEQ multiplex PCR; TCRdb has only the in-frame clones, and not every one. The sample contains tens of thousands of clones, around 87% of which appear only once. Study conclusions and caveats: CD4+ T cells averaged fewer expanded clones than CD8+ T cells. At 0.1 to 3.0 mg/kg and by week 6, clonal expansion occurred in CD4+ and CD8+ blood T cells.

Note on this clone: No antigen is known for it.

This clonotype was sampled from an adult with an advanced solid tumor such as melanoma, head and neck, liver or kidney cancer. V gene TRBV28 combines with J gene TRBJ2-2; D may be TRBD2 (5 bases). The sequencing here drew on CD4+ or CD8+ T cells sorted from blood, taken in a trial of the OX40 agonist ivuxolimab. The CDR3 is CASSFSLGPGTGELFF. As DNA, the CDR3 is TGTGCCAGCAGTTTTTCTCTTGGCCCGGGGACCGGGGAGCTGTTTTTT.